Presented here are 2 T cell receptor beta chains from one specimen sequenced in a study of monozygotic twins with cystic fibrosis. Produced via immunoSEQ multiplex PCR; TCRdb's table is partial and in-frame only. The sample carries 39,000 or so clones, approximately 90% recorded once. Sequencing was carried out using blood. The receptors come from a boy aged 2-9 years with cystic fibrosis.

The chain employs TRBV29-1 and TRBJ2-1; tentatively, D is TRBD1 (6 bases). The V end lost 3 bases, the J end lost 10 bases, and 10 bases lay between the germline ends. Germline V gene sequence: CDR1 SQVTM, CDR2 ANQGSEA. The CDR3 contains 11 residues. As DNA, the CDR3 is TGCAGCGTTGATTGGGGGCGCGAGCAGTTCTTC. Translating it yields CSVDWGREQFF.

DNA of the CDR3: TGTGCCAGCAGTGGCGAGGGGACAACATATAATTCACCCCTCCACTTT. Translated, it gives CASSGEGTTYNSPLHF. The chain has TRBV2 and TRBJ1-6; TRBD1 might be the D (6 bases). Germline CDR1 SNHLY, CDR2 FYNNEI. The CDR3 extends over 16 amino acids. The V and J ends lost 4 bases and 4 bases respectively, with 14 bases between them.